One sample yielded the 3 T cell receptor beta chains listed below, sequenced in a study of T-cell reconstitution after alpha-beta-depleted transplantation in children. Unique molecular identifiers featured in how the TCRbeta library was prepared. TCRdb re-called the PCR reads through MiXCR, storing one row per CDR3 protein. The table lists a few hundred thousand distinct CDR3 sequences, 11% of them singletons. Sequenced material: PBMCs, taken before TCRalphabeta/CD19-depleted stem cell transplant. Source of these receptors: a child younger than two with acute myeloid leukemia, due to receive a stem cell transplant.

This clonotype was observed many times. The chain is built from TRBV5-1 and TRBJ2-5; D gene uncertain. This CDR3 is 14 amino acids long. Trimming removed 4 bases at V and 2 bases at J, with 12 bases between. The V gene's germline CDR1 is SGHRS and CDR2 YFSETQ. CDR3 sequence: CASSESQRQETQYF. In DNA form, the CDR3 reads TGCGCCAGCAGCGAATCACAGAGACAAGAGACCCAGTACTTC.

The sample holds many counts of this clonotype. The chain recombines TRBV29-1 with TRBJ2-2; a possible D gene is TRBD2 (6 bases). V lost 2 bases and J 3 bases, leaving 16 bases between the germline ends. The CDR3 is 16 residues long. CDR1 is SQVTM and CDR2 is ANQGSEA in the germline V gene. Written as DNA, the CDR3 is TGCAGCGTTGAATGGGAGGTGAAGAGTGACACCGGGGAGCTGTTTTTT. This encodes CSVEWEVKSDTGELFF.

This clonotype was recorded many times. V usage is TRBV20-1 and J usage is TRBJ1-1; 7 bases line up with TRBD1. The CDR3 runs to 15 residues. V shed 3 bases and J 8 bases; nucleotides not matched to a gene: 15. CDR1 DFQATT and CDR2 SNEGSKA come from the germline V gene (reference sequence). The CDR3 sequence is CSASDPGDSSLEAFF. The DNA of the CDR3 is TGCAGTGCTAGCGATCCCGGGGACAGCTCTCTAGAAGCTTTCTTT.